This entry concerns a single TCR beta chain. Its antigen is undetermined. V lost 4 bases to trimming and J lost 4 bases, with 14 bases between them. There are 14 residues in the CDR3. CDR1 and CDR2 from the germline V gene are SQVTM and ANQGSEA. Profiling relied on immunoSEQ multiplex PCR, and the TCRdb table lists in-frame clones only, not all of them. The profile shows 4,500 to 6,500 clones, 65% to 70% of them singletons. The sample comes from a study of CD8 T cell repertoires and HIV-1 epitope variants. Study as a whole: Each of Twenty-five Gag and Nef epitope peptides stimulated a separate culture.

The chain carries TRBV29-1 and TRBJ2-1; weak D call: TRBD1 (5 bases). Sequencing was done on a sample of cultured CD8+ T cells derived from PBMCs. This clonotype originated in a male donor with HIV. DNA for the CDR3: TGCAGCGTTGTTGACGACAGAGAATACAATGAGCAGTTCTTC. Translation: CSVVDDREYNEQFF.